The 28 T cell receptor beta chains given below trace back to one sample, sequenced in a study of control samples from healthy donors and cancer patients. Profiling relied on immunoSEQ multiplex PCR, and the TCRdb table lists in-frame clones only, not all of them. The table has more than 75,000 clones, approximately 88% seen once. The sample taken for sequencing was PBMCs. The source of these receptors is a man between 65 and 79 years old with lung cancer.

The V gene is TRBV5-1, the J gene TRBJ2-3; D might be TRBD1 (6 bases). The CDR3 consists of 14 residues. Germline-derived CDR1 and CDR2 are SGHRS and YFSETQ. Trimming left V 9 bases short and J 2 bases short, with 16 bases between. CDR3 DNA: TGCGCCACCCGGGCACAGGGCCCCACAGATACGCAGTATTTT. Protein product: CATRAQGPTDTQYF.

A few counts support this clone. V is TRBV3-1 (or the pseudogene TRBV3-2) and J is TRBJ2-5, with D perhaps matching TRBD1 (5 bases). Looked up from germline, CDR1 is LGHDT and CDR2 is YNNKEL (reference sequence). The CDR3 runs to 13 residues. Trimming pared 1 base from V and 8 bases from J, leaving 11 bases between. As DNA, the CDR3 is TGTGCCAGCAGCCAAGGGGCCACAGGAACCCAGTACTTC. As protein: CASSQGATGTQYF.

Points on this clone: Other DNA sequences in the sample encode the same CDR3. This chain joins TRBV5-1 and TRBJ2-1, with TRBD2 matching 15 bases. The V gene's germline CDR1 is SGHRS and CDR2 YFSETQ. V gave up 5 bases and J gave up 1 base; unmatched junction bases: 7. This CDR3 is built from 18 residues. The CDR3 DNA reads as TGCGCCAGCAGGGGGAGCGGGACTAGCGGGGGGTCCTACAATGAGCAGTTCTTC. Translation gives CASRGSGTSGGSYNEQFF.

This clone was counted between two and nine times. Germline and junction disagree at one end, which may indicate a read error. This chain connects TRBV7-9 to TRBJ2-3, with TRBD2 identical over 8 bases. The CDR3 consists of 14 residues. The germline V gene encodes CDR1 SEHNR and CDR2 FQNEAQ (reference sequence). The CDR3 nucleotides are TGTGCCAGCAGCTTAGAAGTTTTGGCGGGGGGCGGGAATTTT. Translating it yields CASSLEVLAGGGNF.

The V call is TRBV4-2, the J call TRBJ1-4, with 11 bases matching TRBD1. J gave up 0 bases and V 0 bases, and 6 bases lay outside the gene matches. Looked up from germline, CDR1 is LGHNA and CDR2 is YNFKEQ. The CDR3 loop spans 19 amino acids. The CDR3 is CASSQDSGTGGSTNEKLFF. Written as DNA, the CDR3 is TGTGCCAGCAGCCAAGACTCCGGGACAGGGGGTTCAACTAATGAAAAACTGTTTTTT.

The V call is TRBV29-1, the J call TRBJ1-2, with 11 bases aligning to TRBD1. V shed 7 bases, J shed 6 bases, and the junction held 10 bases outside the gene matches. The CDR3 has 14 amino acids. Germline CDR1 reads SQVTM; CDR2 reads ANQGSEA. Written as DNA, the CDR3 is TGCAGCGGGGGTACCGGGACAGGGGGTAATGGCTACACCTTC. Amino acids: CSGGTGTGGNGYTF.

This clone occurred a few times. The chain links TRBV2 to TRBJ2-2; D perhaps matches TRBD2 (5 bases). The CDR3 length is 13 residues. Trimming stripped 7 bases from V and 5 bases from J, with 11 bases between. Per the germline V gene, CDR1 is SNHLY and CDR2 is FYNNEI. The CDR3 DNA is TGTGCCAGCATGAGGGAATGGACCGGGGAGCTGTTTTTT. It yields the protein CASMREWTGELFF.

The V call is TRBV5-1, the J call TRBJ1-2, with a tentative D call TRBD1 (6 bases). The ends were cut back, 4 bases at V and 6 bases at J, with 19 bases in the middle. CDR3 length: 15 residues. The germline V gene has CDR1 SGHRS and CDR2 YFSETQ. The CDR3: CASSLEGGRSNGYTF. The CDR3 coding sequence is TGCGCCAGCAGCCTGGAGGGGGGCAGGTCTAATGGCTACACCTTC.

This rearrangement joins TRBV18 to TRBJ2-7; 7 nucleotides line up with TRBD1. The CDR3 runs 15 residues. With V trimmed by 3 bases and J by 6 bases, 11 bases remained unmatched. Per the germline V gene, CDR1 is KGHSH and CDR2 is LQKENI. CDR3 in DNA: TGTGCCAGCTCACCTAGGGCAGGGGGAATGAGCGAGCAGTACTTC. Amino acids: CASSPRAGGMSEQYF.

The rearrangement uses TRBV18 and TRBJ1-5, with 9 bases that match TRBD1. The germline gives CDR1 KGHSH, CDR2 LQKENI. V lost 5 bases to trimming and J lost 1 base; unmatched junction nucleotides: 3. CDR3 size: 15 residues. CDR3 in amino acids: CASSAGTGSNQPQHF. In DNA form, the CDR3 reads TGTGCCAGCTCAGCCGGGACAGGGAGCAATCAGCCCCAGCATTTT.

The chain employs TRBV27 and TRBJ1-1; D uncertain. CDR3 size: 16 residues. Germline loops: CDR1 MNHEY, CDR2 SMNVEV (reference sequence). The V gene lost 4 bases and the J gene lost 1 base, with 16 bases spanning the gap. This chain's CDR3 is CASSYNPGRWNTEAFF. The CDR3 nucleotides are TGTGCCAGCAGTTATAACCCCGGGCGGTGGAACACTGAAGCTTTCTTT.

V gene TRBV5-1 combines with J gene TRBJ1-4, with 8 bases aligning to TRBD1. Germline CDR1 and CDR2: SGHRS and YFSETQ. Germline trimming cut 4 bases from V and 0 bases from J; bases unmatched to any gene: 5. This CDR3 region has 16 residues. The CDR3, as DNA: TGCGCCAGCAGCAGGCAGGGGGCCCCAACTAATGAAAAACTGTTTTTT. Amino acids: CASSRQGAPTNEKLFF. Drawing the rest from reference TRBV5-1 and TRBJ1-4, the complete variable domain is KAGVTQTPRYLIKTRGQQVTLSCSPISGHRSVSWYQQTPGQGLQFLFEYFSETQRNKGNFPGRFSGRQFSNSRSEMNVSTLELGDSALYLCASSRQGAPTNEKLFFGSGTQLSVL.

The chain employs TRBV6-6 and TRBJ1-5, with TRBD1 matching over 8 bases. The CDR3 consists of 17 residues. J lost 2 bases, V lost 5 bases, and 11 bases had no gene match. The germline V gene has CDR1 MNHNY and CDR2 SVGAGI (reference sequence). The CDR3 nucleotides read TGTGCCAGCAGTCCCTTGGCAGGGGGCAATGGCAATCAGCCCCAGCATTTT. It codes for CASSPLAGGNGNQPQHF.

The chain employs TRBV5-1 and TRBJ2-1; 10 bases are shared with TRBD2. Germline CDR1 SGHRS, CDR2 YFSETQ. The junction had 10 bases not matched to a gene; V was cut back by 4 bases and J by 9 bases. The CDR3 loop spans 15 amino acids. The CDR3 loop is CASSQSGGATVEQFF. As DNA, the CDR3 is TGCGCCAGCAGCCAAAGCGGGGGGGCCACGGTTGAGCAGTTCTTC.

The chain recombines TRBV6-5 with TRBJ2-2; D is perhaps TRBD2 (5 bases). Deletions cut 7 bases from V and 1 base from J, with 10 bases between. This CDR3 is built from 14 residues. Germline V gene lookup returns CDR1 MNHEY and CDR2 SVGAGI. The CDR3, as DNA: TGTGCCAGCAAGAGGGCGGAGAACACCGGGGAGCTGTTTTTT. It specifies CASKRAENTGELFF.

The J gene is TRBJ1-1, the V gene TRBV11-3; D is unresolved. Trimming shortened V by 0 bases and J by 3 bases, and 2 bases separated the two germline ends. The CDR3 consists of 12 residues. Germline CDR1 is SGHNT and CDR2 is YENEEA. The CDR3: CASSLDHTEAFF. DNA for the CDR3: TGTGCCAGCAGCTTAGATCACACTGAAGCTTTCTTT. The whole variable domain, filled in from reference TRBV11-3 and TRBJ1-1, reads EAGVVQSPRYKIIEKKQPVAFWCNPISGHNTLYWYLQNLGQGPELLIRYENEEAVDDSQLPKDRFSAERLKGVDSTLKIQPAELGDSAVYLCASSLDHTEAFFGQGTRLTVV.

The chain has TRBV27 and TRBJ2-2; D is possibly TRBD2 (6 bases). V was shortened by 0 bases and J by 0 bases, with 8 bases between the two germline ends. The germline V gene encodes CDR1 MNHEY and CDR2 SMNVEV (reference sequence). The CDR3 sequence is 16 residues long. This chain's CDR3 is CASSLSGRTNTGELFF. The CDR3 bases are TGTGCCAGCAGTTTATCCGGGAGAACGAACACCGGGGAGCTGTTTTTT.

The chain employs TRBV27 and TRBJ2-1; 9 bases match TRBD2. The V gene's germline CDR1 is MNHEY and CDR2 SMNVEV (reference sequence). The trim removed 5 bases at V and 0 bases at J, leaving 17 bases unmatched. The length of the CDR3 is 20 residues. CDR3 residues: CASSPLGSGGIGSSYNEQFF. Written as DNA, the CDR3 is TGTGCCAGCAGTCCCTTGGGTAGCGGGGGAATCGGGAGCTCCTACAATGAGCAGTTCTTC.

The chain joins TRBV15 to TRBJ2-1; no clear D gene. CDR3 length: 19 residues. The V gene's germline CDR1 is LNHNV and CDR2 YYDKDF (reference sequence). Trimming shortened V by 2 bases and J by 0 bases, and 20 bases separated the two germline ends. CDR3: CATSRQTLNTPNSYNEQFF. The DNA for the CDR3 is TGTGCCACCAGCAGACAGACCCTGAATACACCAAACTCCTACAATGAGCAGTTCTTC. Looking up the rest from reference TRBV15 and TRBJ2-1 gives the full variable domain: DAMVIQNPRYQVTQFGKPVTLSCSQTLNHNVMYWYQQKSSQAPKLLFHYYDKDFNNEADTPDNFQSRRPNTSFCFLDIRSPGLGDTAMYLCATSRQTLNTPNSYNEQFFGPGTRLTVL.

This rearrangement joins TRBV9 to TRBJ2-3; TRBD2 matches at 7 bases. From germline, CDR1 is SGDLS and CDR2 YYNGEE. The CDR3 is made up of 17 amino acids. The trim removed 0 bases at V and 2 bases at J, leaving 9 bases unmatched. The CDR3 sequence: CASSVAGPRGSTDTQYF. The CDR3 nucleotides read TGTGCCAGCAGCGTAGCTGGTCCGCGGGGGTCCACAGATACGCAGTATTTT.

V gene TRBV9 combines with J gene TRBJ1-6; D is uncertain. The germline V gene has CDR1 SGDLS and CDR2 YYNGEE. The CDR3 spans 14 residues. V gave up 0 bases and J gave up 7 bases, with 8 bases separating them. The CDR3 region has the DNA TGTGCCAGCAGCGTAGGGGTCGGAAATTCACCCCTCCACTTT. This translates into CASSVGVGNSPLHF.

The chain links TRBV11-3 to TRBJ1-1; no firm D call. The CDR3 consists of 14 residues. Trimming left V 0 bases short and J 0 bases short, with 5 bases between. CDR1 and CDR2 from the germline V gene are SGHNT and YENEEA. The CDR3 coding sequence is TGTGCCAGCAGCTTAGACTCCCTGAACACTGAAGCTTTCTTT. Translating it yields CASSLDSLNTEAFF.

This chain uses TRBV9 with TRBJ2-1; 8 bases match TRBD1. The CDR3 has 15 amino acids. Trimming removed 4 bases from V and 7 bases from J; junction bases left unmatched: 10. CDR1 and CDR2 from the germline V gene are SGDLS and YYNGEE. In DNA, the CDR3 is TGTGCCAGCAGCCCCCGCGGGCAGGGGGCAAATGAGCAGTTCTTC. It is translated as CASSPRGQGANEQFF.

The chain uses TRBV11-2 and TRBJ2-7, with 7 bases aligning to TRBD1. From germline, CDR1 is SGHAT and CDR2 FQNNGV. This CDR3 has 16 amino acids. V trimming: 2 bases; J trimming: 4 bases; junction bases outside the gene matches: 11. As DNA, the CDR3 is TGTGCCAGCAGCTTAACTCCGGGACAGACTAATTACGAGCAGTACTTC. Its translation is CASSLTPGQTNYEQYF.

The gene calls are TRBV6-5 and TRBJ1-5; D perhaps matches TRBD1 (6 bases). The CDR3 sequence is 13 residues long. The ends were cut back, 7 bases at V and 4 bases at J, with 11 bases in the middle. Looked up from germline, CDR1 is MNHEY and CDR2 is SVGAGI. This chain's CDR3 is CASTGGANQPQHF. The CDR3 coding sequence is TGTGCCAGCACCGGGGGGGCTAATCAGCCCCAGCATTTT.

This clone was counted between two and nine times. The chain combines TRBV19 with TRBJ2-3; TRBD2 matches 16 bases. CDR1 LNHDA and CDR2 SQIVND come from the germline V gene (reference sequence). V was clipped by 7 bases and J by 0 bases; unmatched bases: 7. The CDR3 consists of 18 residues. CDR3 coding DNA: TGTGCCAGTACTCCGGGACTAGCGGGGGGGCGGAGCACAGATACGCAGTATTTT. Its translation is CASTPGLAGGRSTDTQYF.

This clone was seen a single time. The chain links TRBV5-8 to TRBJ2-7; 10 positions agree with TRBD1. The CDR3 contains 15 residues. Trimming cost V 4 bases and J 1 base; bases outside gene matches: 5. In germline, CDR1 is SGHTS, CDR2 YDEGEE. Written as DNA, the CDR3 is TGTGCCAGCAGCATGGGGACAGGGGTGTCCTACGAGCAGTACTTC. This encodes CASSMGTGVSYEQYF.

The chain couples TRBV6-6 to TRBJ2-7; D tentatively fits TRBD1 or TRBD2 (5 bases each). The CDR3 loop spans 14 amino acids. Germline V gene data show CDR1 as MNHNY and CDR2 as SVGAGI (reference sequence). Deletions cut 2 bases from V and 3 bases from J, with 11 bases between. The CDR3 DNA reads TGTGCCAGCAGTTACCAGGGACCGGACTACGAGCAGTACTTC. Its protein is CASSYQGPDYEQYF.